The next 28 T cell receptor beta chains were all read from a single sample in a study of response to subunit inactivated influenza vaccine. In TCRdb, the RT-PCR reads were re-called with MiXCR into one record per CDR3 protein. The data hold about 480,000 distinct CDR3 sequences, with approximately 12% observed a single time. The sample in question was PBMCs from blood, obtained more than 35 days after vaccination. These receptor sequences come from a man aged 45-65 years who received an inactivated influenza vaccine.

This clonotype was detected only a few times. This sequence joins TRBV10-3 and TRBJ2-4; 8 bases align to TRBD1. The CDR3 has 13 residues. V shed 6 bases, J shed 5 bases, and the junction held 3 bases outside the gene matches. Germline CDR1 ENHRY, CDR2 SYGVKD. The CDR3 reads CAIRGQGQNIQYF. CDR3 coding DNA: TGTGCCATCAGAGGACAGGGCCAAAACATTCAGTACTTC.

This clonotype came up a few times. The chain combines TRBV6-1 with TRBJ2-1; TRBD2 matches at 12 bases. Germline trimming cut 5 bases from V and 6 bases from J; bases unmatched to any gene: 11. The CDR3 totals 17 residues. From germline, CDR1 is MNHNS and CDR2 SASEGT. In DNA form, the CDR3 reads TGTGCCAGCAGTCCCCTAGCGGGGGGGCTTTTTCGCAATGAGCAGTTCTTC. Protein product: CASSPLAGGLFRNEQFF.

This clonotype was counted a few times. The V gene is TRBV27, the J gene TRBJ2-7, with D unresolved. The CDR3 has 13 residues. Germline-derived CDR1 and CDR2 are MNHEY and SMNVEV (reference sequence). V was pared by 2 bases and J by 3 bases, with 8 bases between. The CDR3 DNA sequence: TGTGCCAGCAGTTTAAGTCAGCACTACGAGCAGTACTTC. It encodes CASSLSQHYEQYF.

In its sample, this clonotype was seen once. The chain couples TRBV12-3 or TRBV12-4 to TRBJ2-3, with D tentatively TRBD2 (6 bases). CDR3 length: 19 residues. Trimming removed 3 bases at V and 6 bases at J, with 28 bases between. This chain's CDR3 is CASSFNQGGSGPSGDTQYF. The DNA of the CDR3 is TGTGCCAGCAGTTTTAATCAAGGAGGTAGCGGACCCTCGGGGGATACGCAGTATTTT.

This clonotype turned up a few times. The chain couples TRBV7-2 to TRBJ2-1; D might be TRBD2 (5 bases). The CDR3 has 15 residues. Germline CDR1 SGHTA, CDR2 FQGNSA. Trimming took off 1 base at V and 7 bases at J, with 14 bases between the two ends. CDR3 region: CASSLDNNSVNEQFF. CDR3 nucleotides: TGTGCCAGCAGCTTAGATAATAATAGCGTTAATGAGCAGTTCTTC.

CDR3 in amino acids: CASSSNGQGEYEQYF. The CDR3 coding sequence is TGCGCCAGCAGCTCAAATGGACAGGGAGAATACGAGCAGTACTTC. The chain combines TRBV4-3 with TRBJ2-7; TRBD1 aligns across 8 bases. V lost 5 bases to trimming and J lost 4 bases; unmatched junction nucleotides: 10. There are 15 residues in the CDR3. Germline V gene data show CDR1 as LGHNA and CDR2 as YSLEER.

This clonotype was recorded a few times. CDR3 DNA sequence: TGTGCCACCAGTGACCCCGGGACTAGCGGCAATGAGCAGTTCTTC. Its translation is CATSDPGTSGNEQFF. The chain couples TRBV24-1 to TRBJ2-1, with TRBD2 identical over 11 bases. Germline CDR1 is KGHDR and CDR2 is SFDVKD. This CDR3 comprises 15 residues. Germline trimming cut 4 bases from V and 6 bases from J; bases unmatched to any gene: 4.

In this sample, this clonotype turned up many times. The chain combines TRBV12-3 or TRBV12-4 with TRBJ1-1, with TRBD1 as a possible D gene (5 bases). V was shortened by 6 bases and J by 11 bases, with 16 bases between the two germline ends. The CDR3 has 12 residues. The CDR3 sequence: CASRRSGTGAFF. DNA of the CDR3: TGTGCCAGCAGACGCTCGGGGACCGGGGCTTTCTTT.

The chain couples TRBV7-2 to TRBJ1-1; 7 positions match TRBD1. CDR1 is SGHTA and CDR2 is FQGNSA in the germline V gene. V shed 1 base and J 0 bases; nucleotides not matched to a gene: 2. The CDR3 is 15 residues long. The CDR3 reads CASSLGDSLNTEAFF. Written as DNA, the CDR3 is TGTGCCAGCAGCTTAGGGGACAGTCTGAACACTGAAGCTTTCTTT.

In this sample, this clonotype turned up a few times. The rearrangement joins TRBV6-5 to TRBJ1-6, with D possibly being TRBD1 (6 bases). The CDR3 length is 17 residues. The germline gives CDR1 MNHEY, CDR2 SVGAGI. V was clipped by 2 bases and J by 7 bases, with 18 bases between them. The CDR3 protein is CASSYPPRGAMNSPLHF. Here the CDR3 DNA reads TGTGCCAGCAGTTACCCCCCTAGGGGGGCGATGAATTCACCCCTCCACTTT.

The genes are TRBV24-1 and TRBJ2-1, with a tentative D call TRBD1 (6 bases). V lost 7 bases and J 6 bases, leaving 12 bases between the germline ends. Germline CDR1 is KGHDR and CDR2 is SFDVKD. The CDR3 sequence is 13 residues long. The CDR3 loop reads CATRAGAGNEQFF. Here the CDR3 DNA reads TGTGCCACCAGGGCAGGGGCTGGCAATGAGCAGTTCTTC.

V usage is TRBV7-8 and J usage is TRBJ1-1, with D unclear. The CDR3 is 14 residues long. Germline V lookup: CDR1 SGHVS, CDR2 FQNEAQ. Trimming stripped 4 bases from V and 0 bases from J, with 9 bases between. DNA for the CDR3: TGTGCCAGCAGCTCGGCAATCCTGAACACTGAAGCTTTCTTT. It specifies CASSSAILNTEAFF.

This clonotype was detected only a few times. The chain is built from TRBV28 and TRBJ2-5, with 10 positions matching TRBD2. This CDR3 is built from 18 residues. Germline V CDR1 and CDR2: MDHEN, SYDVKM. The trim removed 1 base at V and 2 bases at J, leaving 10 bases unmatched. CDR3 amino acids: CASSLSFELAGNQETQYF. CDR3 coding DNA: TGTGCCAGCAGTTTATCGTTCGAACTAGCGGGGAATCAAGAGACCCAGTACTTC.

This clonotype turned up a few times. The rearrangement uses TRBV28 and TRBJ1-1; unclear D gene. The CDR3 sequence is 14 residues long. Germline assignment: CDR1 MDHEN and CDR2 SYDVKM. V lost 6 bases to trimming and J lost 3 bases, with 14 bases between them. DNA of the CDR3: TGTGCCAGCAGCCCCGGATTGATGTACACTGAAGCTTTCTTT. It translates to CASSPGLMYTEAFF.

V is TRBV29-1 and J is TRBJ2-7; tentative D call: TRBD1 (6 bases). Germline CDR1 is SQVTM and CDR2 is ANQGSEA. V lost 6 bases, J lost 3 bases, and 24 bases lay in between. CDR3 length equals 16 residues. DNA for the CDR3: TGCAGCGTCCTGAACAGGGCCGGCGCGATGAACTACGAGCAGTACTTC. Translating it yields CSVLNRAGAMNYEQYF.

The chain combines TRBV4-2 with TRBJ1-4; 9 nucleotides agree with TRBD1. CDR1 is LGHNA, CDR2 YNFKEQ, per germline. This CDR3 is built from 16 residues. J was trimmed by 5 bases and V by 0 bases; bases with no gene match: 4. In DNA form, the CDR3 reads TGTGCCAGCAGCCAAGAAGGGACAGGGAGGAATGAAAAACTGTTTTTT. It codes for CASSQEGTGRNEKLFF.

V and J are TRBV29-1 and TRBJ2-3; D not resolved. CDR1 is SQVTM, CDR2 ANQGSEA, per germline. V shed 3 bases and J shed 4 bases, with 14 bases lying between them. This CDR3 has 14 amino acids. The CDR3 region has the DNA TGCAGCGTTGAGTCTACAGCTCTAGCAGATACGCAGTATTTT. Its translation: CSVESTALADTQYF.

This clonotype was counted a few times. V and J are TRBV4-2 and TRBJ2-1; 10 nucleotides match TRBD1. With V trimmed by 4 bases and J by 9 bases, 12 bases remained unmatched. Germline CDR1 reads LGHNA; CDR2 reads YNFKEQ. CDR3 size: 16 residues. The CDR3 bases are TGTGCCAGCAGCCGGGACCTGGGACAGGGGTATCGTGAGCAGTTCTTC. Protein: CASSRDLGQGYREQFF.

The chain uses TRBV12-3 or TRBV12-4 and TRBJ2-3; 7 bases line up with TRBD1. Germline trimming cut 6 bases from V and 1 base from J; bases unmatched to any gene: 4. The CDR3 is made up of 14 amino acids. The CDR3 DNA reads TGTGCCAGCAGGGACAGGCCGGGCACAGATACGCAGTATTTT. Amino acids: CASRDRPGTDTQYF.

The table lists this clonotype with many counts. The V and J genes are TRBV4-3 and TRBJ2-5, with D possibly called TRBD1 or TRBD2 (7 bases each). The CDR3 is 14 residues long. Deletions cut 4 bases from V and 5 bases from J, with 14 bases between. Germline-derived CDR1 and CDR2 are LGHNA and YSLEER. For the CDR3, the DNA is TGCGCCAGCAGCCGAGCGGGACAGAAGGAGACCCAGTACTTC. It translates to CASSRAGQKETQYF.

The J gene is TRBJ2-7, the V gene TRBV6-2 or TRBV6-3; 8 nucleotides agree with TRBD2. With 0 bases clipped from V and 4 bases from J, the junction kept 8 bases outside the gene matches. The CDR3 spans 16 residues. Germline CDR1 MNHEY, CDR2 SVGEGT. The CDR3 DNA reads TGTGCCAGCAGTTACTCGACGACGGGAGGGCCTTACGAGCAGTACTTC. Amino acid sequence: CASSYSTTGGPYEQYF.

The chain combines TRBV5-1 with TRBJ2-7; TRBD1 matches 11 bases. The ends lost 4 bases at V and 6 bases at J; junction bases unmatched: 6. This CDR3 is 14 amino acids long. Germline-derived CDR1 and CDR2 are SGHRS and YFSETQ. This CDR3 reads CASSTGQGASEQYF. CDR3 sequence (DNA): TGCGCCAGCAGCACCGGACAGGGGGCCTCCGAGCAGTACTTC. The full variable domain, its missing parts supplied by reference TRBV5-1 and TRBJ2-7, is KAGVTQTPRYLIKTRGQQVTLSCSPISGHRSVSWYQQTPGQGLQFLFEYFSETQRNKGNFPGRFSGRQFSNSRSEMNVSTLELGDSALYLCASSTGQGASEQYFGPGTRLTVT.

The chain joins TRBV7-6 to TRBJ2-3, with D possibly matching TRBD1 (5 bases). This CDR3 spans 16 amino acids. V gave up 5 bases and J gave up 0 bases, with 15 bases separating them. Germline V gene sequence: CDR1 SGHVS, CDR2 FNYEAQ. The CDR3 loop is CASSPLTVQSTDTQYF. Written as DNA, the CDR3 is TGTGCCAGCAGCCCTTTGACAGTTCAGAGCACAGATACGCAGTATTTT.

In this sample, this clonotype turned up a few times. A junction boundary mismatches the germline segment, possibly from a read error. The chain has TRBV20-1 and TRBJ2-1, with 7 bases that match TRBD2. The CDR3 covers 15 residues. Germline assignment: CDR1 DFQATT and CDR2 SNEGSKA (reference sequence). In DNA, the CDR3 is TGCAGTGCCCCCCCGGCGGGAGCCTCCTTCAATGAGCAGTTCTTC. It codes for CSAPPAGASFNEQFF.

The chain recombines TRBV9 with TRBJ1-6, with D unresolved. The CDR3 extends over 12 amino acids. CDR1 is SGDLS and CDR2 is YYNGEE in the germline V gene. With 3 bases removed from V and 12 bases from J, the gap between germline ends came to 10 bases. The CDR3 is CASSAHEGPLHF. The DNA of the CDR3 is TGTGCCAGCAGCGCGCATGAAGGACCCCTCCACTTT.

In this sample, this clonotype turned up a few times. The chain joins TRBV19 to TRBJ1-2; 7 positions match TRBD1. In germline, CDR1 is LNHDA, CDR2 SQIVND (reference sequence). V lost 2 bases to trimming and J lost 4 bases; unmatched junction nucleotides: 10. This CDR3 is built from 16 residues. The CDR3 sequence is CASSISPTGMVYGYTF. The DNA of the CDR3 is TGTGCCAGTAGTATATCTCCGACAGGGATGGTCTATGGCTACACCTTC.

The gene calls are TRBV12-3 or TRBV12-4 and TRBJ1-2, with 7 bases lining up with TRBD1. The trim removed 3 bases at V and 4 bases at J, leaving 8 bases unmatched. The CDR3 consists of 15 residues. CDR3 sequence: CASSFNPDRAYGYTF. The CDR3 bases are TGTGCCAGCAGTTTTAATCCTGACAGGGCCTATGGCTACACCTTC.

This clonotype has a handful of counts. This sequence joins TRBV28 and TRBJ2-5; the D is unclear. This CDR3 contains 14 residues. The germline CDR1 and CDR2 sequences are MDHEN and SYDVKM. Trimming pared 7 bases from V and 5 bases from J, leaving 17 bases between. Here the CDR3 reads CASTQNGWSETQYF. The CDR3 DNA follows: TGTGCCAGCACCCAAAACGGGTGGTCCGAGACCCAGTACTTC.